Here is one T cell receptor beta chain with its context. This sample was taken from a study of T cells of healthy individuals. TCRdb re-derived calls from the 5' RACE reads in MiXCR, one entry per CDR3 protein. The sample holds about 100,000 distinct CDR3 sequences, roughly a sixth seen once. Germline loops: CDR1 LNHNV, CDR2 YYDKDF (reference sequence). This CDR3 has 15 residues. The J segment lost 7 bases and the V segment lost 0 bases, leaving 1 base of the junction unmatched. The chain recombines TRBV15 with TRBJ2-1; 12 bases fit TRBD2. The source of this sequence is a human donor in good health. DNA of the CDR3: TGTGCCACCAGCAGAGATGGGACTAGCGGGAATGAGCAGTTCTTC. This gives the protein CATSRDGTSGNEQFF.